These T cell receptor beta chains were read from a single sample in a study of cytomegalovirus exposure and HLA in healthy donors. The protocol was immunoSEQ multiplex PCR, while the TCRdb copy is restricted to in-frame clones and leaves out a portion. Of roughly 130,000 clones listed, around 86% were seen once; the top ten hold around 0.67%. The sample comprised PBMCs. Receptors originate from a young man in good health and CMV-seronegative. CDR3s include the opening cysteine and the closing phenylalanine or tryptophan. A D gene is named only where the DNA matches it firmly. Clone size is given for some rows only: seen once, a few or many times, or a class if the clone is expanded.

j_call | d_call | clone_size | v_call | cdr3_aa | cdr3_nt
TRBJ1-1 | NA | few | TRBV13 | CASSRRHSGGAGMNTEAFF | TGTGCCAGCAGCCGTCGCCACAGCGGGGGTGCGGGCATGAACACTGAAGCTTTCTTT
TRBJ1-5 | NA | NA | TRBV30 | CAWSATGRVNQPQHF | TGTGCCTGGAGTGCCACAGGACGGGTCAATCAGCCCCAGCATTTT
TRBJ2-3 | NA | NA | TRBV7-8 | CASSLAQHIGTDTQYF | TGTGCCAGCAGCTTAGCTCAACATATCGGGACAGATACGCAGTATTTT
TRBJ2-3 | TRBD2 | NA | TRBV27 | CASSFLLAGNTDTQYF | TGTGCCAGCAGTTTCCTACTAGCGGGGAACACAGATACGCAGTATTTT
TRBJ2-3 | TRBD2 | NA | TRBV6-4 | CASGAGDFATDTQYF | TGTGCCAGCGGAGCGGGGGACTTCGCAACGGATACGCAGTATTTT
TRBJ1-3 | NA | once | TRBV6-4 | CASRRIAGTIYF | TGTGCCAGCAGGCGTATTGCTGGCACCATATATTTT
TRBJ1-6 | TRBD1 | NA | TRBV30 | CAWRGTAGGSPLHF | TGTGCCTGGAGGGGGACAGCGGGTGGTTCACCCCTCCACTTT
TRBJ1-4 | TRBD1 | NA | TRBV7-9 | CASAGQEMFSTNEKLFF | TGTGCCAGCGCCGGACAGGAAATGTTTTCAACTAATGAAAAACTGTTTTTT
TRBJ1-5 | NA | NA | TRBV7-2 | CASSPQAGNQPQHF | TGTGCCAGCAGCCCTCAGGCGGGGAATCAGCCCCAGCATTTT
TRBJ2-1 | TRBD2 | NA | TRBV2 | CASRFRLVGGGEQFF | TGTGCCAGCAGATTTAGACTAGTCGGGGGGGGTGAGCAGTTCTTC